This T cell receptor (beta chain) was recorded in a study of blood T cells in healthy people across ages. Primed by a sample-barcoded 5' primer and a J-beta primer mix, a second PCR proceeded for about 6 to 11 cycles. Each sample yielded at least 3 million CDR3-containing paired-end reads. Via MiXCR, TCRdb re-called the 5' RACE reads, giving one row per CDR3 protein. The sample lists about a million distinct CDR3 sequences, less than 45% occurring once. Per sample, no less than 5 micrograms of total RNA were extracted. V lost 0 bases and J 5 bases, leaving 20 bases between the germline ends. The CDR3 extends over 18 amino acids. Per the germline V gene, CDR1 is LGHNA and CDR2 is YSLEER.

The sequence was collected from a man younger than 30 in good health. Input material: blood. The rearrangement links TRBV4-3 to TRBJ1-5, with a tentative D call TRBD1 (5 bases). The CDR3 sequence is CASSQDGGRGRYDQPQHF. DNA for the CDR3: TGCGCCAGCAGCCAAGATGGGGGACGGGGCAGGTATGATCAGCCCCAGCATTTT.